The 15 T cell receptor beta chains presented below share a single source sample, sequenced in a study of cytomegalovirus exposure and HLA in healthy donors. The PCR was carried out with 60 Vbeta primers and 13 Jbeta primers. TCRdb's table, derived via immunoSEQ multiplex PCR, lists solely in-frame clones and lacks some. The sample has 100,000 to 150,000 clones, around 79% seen once. The sample comprised PBMCs. These receptors were obtained from a woman between 18 and 29 years old in good health and CMV-seronegative.

The chain recombines TRBV6-5 with TRBJ1-5; D gene ambiguous. Germline-derived CDR1 and CDR2 are MNHEY and SVGAGI. The CDR3 length is 14 residues. V lost 2 bases to trimming and J lost 4 bases, with 9 bases between them. DNA for the CDR3: TGTGCCAGCAGTTACGGAGGGCGAAATCAGCCCCAGCATTTT. As protein: CASSYGGRNQPQHF.

The rearrangement links TRBV4-2 to TRBJ1-3; D call uncertain. CDR1 and CDR2 from the germline V gene are LGHNA and YNFKEQ. With 4 bases removed from V and 1 base from J, the gap between germline ends came to 11 bases. The CDR3 is 15 residues long. This chain's CDR3 is CASSPQIHSGNTIYF. CDR3 coding DNA: TGTGCCAGCAGCCCCCAGATTCATTCTGGAAACACCATATATTTT.

The V gene is TRBV7-9, the J gene TRBJ2-7; D is perhaps TRBD2 (6 bases). This CDR3 has 12 residues. V shed 3 bases and J shed 5 bases, with 8 bases lying between them. Germline CDR1 SEHNR, CDR2 FQNEAQ (reference sequence). CDR3 protein: CASSLGGDEQYF. The CDR3 DNA reads TGTGCCAGCAGCTTGGGGGGAGACGAGCAGTACTTC.

In its sample, this clone was seen a few times. The chain has TRBV23-1 and TRBJ2-7; 7 bases fit TRBD2. TRBV23-1 is an ORF for which the function is uncertain. V was clipped by 3 bases and J by 6 bases; unmatched bases: 14. The CDR3 sequence is 16 residues long. CDR3 protein: CASSHPPGGLFCEQYF. The CDR3 bases are TGCGCCAGCAGTCATCCTCCCGGGGGGTTATTCTGCGAGCAGTACTTC.

V usage is TRBV5-1 and J usage is TRBJ1-1, with D maybe TRBD1 (5 bases). Trimming stripped 6 bases from V and 4 bases from J, with 16 bases between. The CDR3 has 14 amino acids. CDR1 and CDR2 from the germline V gene are SGHRS and YFSETQ. The DNA of the CDR3 is TGCGCCAGCACTCTCCTAGGGGCGGCCACTGAAGCTTTCTTT. This sequence encodes CASTLLGAATEAFF.

The DNA of the CDR3 is TGCGCCAGTCAAGAAGCGGAGATCTACAATGAGCAGTTCTTC. Its protein is CASQEAEIYNEQFF. The V and J genes are TRBV5-1 and TRBJ2-1; a weak D match, TRBD2 (5 bases). V was pared by 8 bases and J by 3 bases, with 15 bases between. The CDR3 loop spans 14 amino acids. CDR1 is SGHRS, CDR2 YFSETQ, per germline.

V usage is TRBV27 and J usage is TRBJ1-5, with unresolved D. Germline CDR1 and CDR2: MNHEY and SMNVEV (reference sequence). The CDR3 runs to 13 residues. Trimming left V 5 bases short and J 7 bases short, with 12 bases between. Here the CDR3 reads CASSIQREQPQHF. For the CDR3, the DNA is TGTGCCAGCAGTATACAGCGGGAGCAGCCCCAGCATTTT.

The chain employs TRBV11-2 and TRBJ1-5; 7 bases map to TRBD1. The V gene end was trimmed by 4 bases and the J gene end by 0 bases; junction bases not matched to a gene: 3. Germline V gene sequence: CDR1 SGHAT, CDR2 FQNNGV. The CDR3 has 15 amino acids. For the CDR3, the DNA is TGTGCCAGCAGCTCAGGGACAGTTAGCAATCAGCCCCAGCATTTT. It encodes CASSSGTVSNQPQHF.

This chain joins TRBV6-6 and TRBJ2-7, with 8 bases aligning to TRBD1. The CDR3 is 15 amino acids. Trimming removed 2 bases from V and 0 bases from J; junction bases left unmatched: 3. From germline, CDR1 is MNHNY and CDR2 SVGAGI (reference sequence). DNA of the CDR3: TGTGCCAGCAGTTACGGACAGGGACGCTCCTACGAGCAGTACTTC. Amino acids: CASSYGQGRSYEQYF.

V gene TRBV6-6 combines with J gene TRBJ1-5, with D possibly being TRBD1 (6 bases). V gave up 6 bases and J gave up 0 bases, with 12 bases separating them. The CDR3 is 15 residues long. Germline assignment: CDR1 MNHNY and CDR2 SVGAGI (reference sequence). CDR3 in DNA: TGTGCCAGCAGGACACAGGGATATAGCAATCAGCCCCAGCATTTT. Translation gives CASRTQGYSNQPQHF.

Notes on this clone: The junction and the germline gene differ at one end; a read error may be behind it. This chain joins TRBV5-6 and TRBJ2-5; a weak D match, TRBD2 (6 bases). CDR1 and CDR2 (germline): SGHDT, YYEEEE. The CDR3 spans 16 residues. CDR3 in amino acids: CASSLGWWTRIGDFDF. The CDR3 region has the DNA TGTGCCAGCAGCTTGGGATGGTGGACGCGAATAGGGGACTTTGACTTC.

This chain connects TRBV30 to TRBJ1-5; 11 nucleotides agree with TRBD1. J was trimmed by 5 bases and V by 5 bases; bases with no gene match: 11. Germline-derived CDR1 and CDR2 are GTSNPN and SVGIG (reference sequence). The CDR3 contains 16 residues. The CDR3 region has the DNA TGTGCCTGGGCGCCCCGGACAGGGGGCGTTTATCAGCCCCAGCATTTT. Translated, it gives CAWAPRTGGVYQPQHF.

This clone has just one count. V and J are TRBV7-2 and TRBJ1-3; 7 positions agree with TRBD1. Germline CDR1 is SGHTA and CDR2 is FQGNSA. The CDR3 contains 15 residues. The V segment lost 2 bases and the J segment 0 bases; nucleotides outside the gene matches: 1. The CDR3 DNA sequence: TGTGCCAGCAGCTTAAAGGGGGCCTCTGGAAACACCATATATTTT. This sequence encodes CASSLKGASGNTIYF.

On this clone itself: The junction shows a germline mismatch at one end, possibly a read error. The rearrangement joins TRBV4-1 to TRBJ2-7, with TRBD2 matching 7 bases. Germline assignment: CDR1 MGHRA and CDR2 YSYEKL. This CDR3 spans 15 amino acids. CDR3 coding DNA: TGCGCCAGCAGCCAAAGGACTAGGGCTGAGTACGGGCAGTACTTC. Protein product: CASSQRTRAEYGQYF.

The CDR3 bases are TGTGCCAGCAGCTTGGCTACTGAAGCTTTCTTT. This encodes CASSLATEAFF. The chain links TRBV5-6 to TRBJ1-1, with unresolved D. V lost 0 bases and J lost 5, with 2 bases in between. This CDR3 contains 11 residues. Germline V CDR1 and CDR2: SGHDT, YYEEEE.